These 22 T cell receptor beta chains were sequenced from one sample in a study of CD8+ T cells in alopecia areata. Sorting of pooled cutaneous lymph node cells was based on CD4, CD8alpha, NKG2D, NKG2ACE and other markers. Extracted RNA was reverse transcribed into cDNA, the sequencing template. TCRdb's table, derived via immunoSEQ multiplex PCR, lists solely in-frame clones and lacks some. The sample shows more than 250,000 clones, none of them appearing just once. Sequenced: CD4+ T cells sorted from a lymph node. Receptors originate from a C3H/HeJ mouse with alopecia areata. MHC haplotype of the mouse line: H2-k.

Note on this clone: Gene names and germline match the mouse. The read is 4 residues too short to cover the CDR3 end, so that end is filled in from the germline J gene. Within the sample, other DNA sequences also encode this same CDR3. The chain employs TRBV13-1 and TRBJ2-7, with no clear D. The CDR3 is 14 residues long. V dropped 0 bases and J dropped 0 bases, with 7 bases sitting between them. Germline CDR1 is NSHNY and CDR2 is SYGAGN. CDR3 DNA, as far as it was read: TGTGCCAGCAGTGATGGCAGGAGCTCCTAT. This gives the protein CASSDGRSSY. The entire CDR3 reads CASSDGRSSYEQYF.

This clone was counted a few times. These gene names are mouse names. The CDR3 end falls 4 residues outside the read, so it is completed with the germline J gene. The chain links TRBV13-3 to TRBJ2-2; TRBD1 agrees at 9 bases. The germline CDR1 and CDR2 sequences are NNHDY and SYVADS. V was clipped by 6 bases and J by 2 bases; unmatched bases: 8. CDR3 size: 16 residues. CDR3 sequence: CASTLNRGRNTGQLYF. The CDR3 DNA, read in part, is TGTGCCAGCACCCTCAACAGGGGGCGGAACACCGGG.

Comments on this clone: The gene symbols are mouse symbols. The DNA ends 4 residues before the CDR3 does, and the rest of the CDR3 is filled in from the germline J gene. This same CDR3 is encoded by further DNA sequences in the sample. The V and J genes are TRBV1 and TRBJ2-1; 8 nucleotides agree with TRBD1. CDR3 length equals 16 residues. Germline V gene sequence: CDR1 NSQYPW, CDR2 LRSPGD (reference sequence). J was trimmed by 1 base and V by 0 bases; bases with no gene match: 2. CDR3 loop: CTCSADRTGNYAEQFF. The part of the CDR3 DNA that was read is TGCACCTGCAGTGCAGATCGGACAGGGAACTATGCT.

This clone was seen only a few times. Mouse gene names apply. The read finishes 4 residues shy of the CDR3 end, and the germline J gene is used to complete it. This chain uses TRBV5 with TRBJ1-2; 8 bases match TRBD1. This CDR3 is 15 amino acids long. CDR1 is LGHNA and CDR2 is YNLKQL in the germline V gene (reference sequence). CDR3 protein: CASSQDIGRGRDYTF. The DNA read from the CDR3 is TGTGCCAGCAGCCAAGACATCGGCAGGGGGCGC.

This clone was counted many times. All gene names here are mouse names. The read terminates 4 residues before the CDR3 end, so the remaining end is supplied by the germline J gene. The chain employs TRBV13-1 and TRBJ2-2; no clear D. This CDR3 spans 15 amino acids. V was trimmed by 3 bases and J by 1 base, leaving 10 bases between them. The germline V gene has CDR1 NSHNY and CDR2 SYGAGN. The CDR3 DNA, read in part, is TGTGCCAGCAGTGGACACAGAAAAAACACCGGG. Translated: CASSGHRKNTG. The full CDR3 is CASSGHRKNTGQLYF.

Remarks on this clone: Genes and germline are mouse. The read ends 4 residues early relative to the CDR3; the germline J gene fills the gap. The chain has TRBV13-2 and TRBJ2-2; 9 positions match TRBD1. V was pared by 1 base and J by 3 bases, with 1 base of the junction left unmatched. Germline V gives CDR1 NNHNN, CDR2 SYGAGS (reference sequence). The CDR3 sequence is 15 residues long. The part of the CDR3 DNA that was read is TGTGCCAGCGGTGATCGGACAGGGGACACCGGG. The encoded protein is CASGDRTGDTG. The full-length CDR3 reads as CASGDRTGDTGQLYF.

This clone was detected only a few times. The genes are named according to mouse. Within the sample, other DNA sequences also encode this same CDR3. The CDR3: CASSITGGADTEVFF. CDR3 DNA (partial): TGTGCCAGCAGTATAACAGGGGGCGCGGACACA. The V call is TRBV19, the J call TRBJ1-1; 9 bases match TRBD1. The CDR3 goes on 4 residues after the read ends, and that part is filled in from the germline J gene. Germline values: CDR1 FNHDT, CDR2 SITEND (reference sequence). Unmatched junction bases numbered 4, after V lost 1 base and J lost 3 bases. The CDR3 contains 15 residues.

This clone was found many times. Gene names and germline refer to mouse. The sequenced fragment ends 4 residues before the CDR3 boundary, so the rest is inferred from the germline J gene. V and J are TRBV13-1 and TRBJ1-2, with D unresolved. The germline V gene has CDR1 NSHNY and CDR2 SYGAGN. The CDR3 totals 15 residues. V lost 3 bases to trimming and J lost 3 bases, with 15 bases between them. The CDR3 DNA, read in part, is TGTGCCAGCAGTGCCGTCCCGCAGGCTGACTCC. Encoded protein: CASSAVPQADS. The whole CDR3 reads CASSAVPQADSDYTF.

In this sample, this clone turned up a few times. Mouse gene names apply. The read stops 4 residues short of the end of the CDR3; the missing end is completed from the germline J gene. This chain links TRBV13-3 with TRBJ2-1; tentatively, D is TRBD2 (7 bases). Per the germline V gene, CDR1 is NNHDY and CDR2 is SYVADS. V lost 2 bases and J 2 bases, leaving 11 bases between the germline ends. CDR3 length: 15 residues. The part of the CDR3 DNA that was read is TGTGCCAGCAGTGAAAGGGGGGGAGACTATGCT. Translated: CASSERGGDYA. The full CDR3 protein reads CASSERGGDYAEQFF.

Concerning this clone: These gene names are mouse names. With the read ending 4 residues before the CDR3 end, the germline J gene is used to fill in that end. The chain is built from TRBV29 and TRBJ2-5; D possibly corresponds to TRBD1 (7 bases). The V gene's germline CDR1 is MSHET and CDR2 SYDVDS. Trimming pared 3 bases from V and 3 bases from J, leaving 10 bases between. The CDR3 sequence is 14 residues long. CDR3 loop: CASSLAGGQDTQYF. Incomplete CDR3 DNA: TGTGCTAGCAGTTTGGCAGGGGGGCAAGAC.

About this clone itself: The genes and germline here are from mouse. From the germline J gene comes the end of the CDR3, since the read stops 4 residues before it. The chain uses TRBV5 and TRBJ2-2; maybe TRBD1 (6 bases). CDR3 length equals 16 residues. V was pared by 2 bases and J by 2 bases, with 12 bases between. Germline loops: CDR1 LGHNA, CDR2 YNLKQL (reference sequence). The CDR3 loop reads CASSQPGQMNTGQLYF. The CDR3 bases that were read are TGTGCCAGCAGCCAACCGGGACAAATGAACACCGGG.

This clone was seen a handful of times. Germline and genes here are mouse. Sequencing ends 4 residues short of the CDR3 end; the germline J gene provides the rest. The chain uses TRBV1 and TRBJ1-1; a weak D match, TRBD1 (5 bases). The CDR3 totals 15 residues. Looked up from germline, CDR1 is NSQYPW and CDR2 is LRSPGD (reference sequence). The sequenced CDR3 bases are TGCACCTGCAGTGCAGATAAGGGAGGGGTTGGA. It encodes CTCSADKGGVG. The entire CDR3 reads CTCSADKGGVGEVFF. Combining the CDR3 with reference TRBV1 and TRBJ1-1 gives the whole variable domain VTLLEQNPRWRLVPRGQAVNLRCILKNSQYPWMSWYQQDLQKQLQWLFTLRSPGDKEVKSLPGADYLATRVTDTELRLQVANMSQGRTLYCTCSADKGGVGEVFFGKGTRLTVV.

Points on this clone: Any gene name here is a mouse gene name. The DNA ends 4 residues before the CDR3 does, and the rest of the CDR3 is filled in from the germline J gene. Other DNA sequences in the same sample also yield this CDR3. The chain couples TRBV13-2 to TRBJ2-5; perhaps TRBD1 as D (6 bases). V was trimmed by 2 bases and J by 0 bases, leaving 7 bases between them. This CDR3 spans 14 amino acids. Germline CDR1 and CDR2: NNHNN and SYGAGS (reference sequence). The CDR3 bases that were read are TGTGCCAGCGGTGAAGGGACAAACCAAGAC. This gives the protein CASGEGTNQD. The CDR3 reads in full as CASGEGTNQDTQYF.

This clone was counted a few times. Here the gene names and germline are mouse. The read comes to an end 4 residues before the CDR3 does, leaving the germline J gene to fill in the end. The chain uses TRBV19 and TRBJ2-7, with 10 positions matching TRBD1. This CDR3 comprises 14 residues. Germline trimming cut 6 bases from V and 2 bases from J; bases unmatched to any gene: 5. Germline V gene data show CDR1 as FNHDT and CDR2 as SITEND (reference sequence). CDR3 bases read: TGTGCCAGCACAGACAGGGGGCTTGCCTAT. It yields the protein CASTDRGLAY. The CDR3 in full is CASTDRGLAYEQYF.

This clone was seen only a few times. Genes and germline are mouse. The CDR3 end is not reached by the read, which stops 4 residues before it; the germline J gene fills it in. The chain carries TRBV13-1 and TRBJ2-2; 9 bases map to TRBD1. CDR3 length: 17 amino acids. Germline values: CDR1 NSHNY, CDR2 SYGAGN. Unmatched junction bases numbered 3, after V lost 0 bases and J lost 0 bases. CDR3 protein: CASSDGDRGANTGQLYF. The CDR3 bases that were read are TGTGCCAGCAGTGATGGAGACAGGGGGGCAAACACCGGG.

This clone was seen more than once but under ten times. Mouse names are used for the genes. The CDR3 extends 4 residues past the end of the read, so its final part is completed from the germline J gene. The V gene is TRBV1, the J gene TRBJ1-1; 7 bases align to TRBD1. The CDR3 spans 12 residues. Looked up from germline, CDR1 is NSQYPW and CDR2 is LRSPGD (reference sequence). The CDR3 DNA, read in part, is TGCACCTGCAGTGGGGACAGAACA. Residues: CTCSGDRT. The whole CDR3 region reads CTCSGDRTEVFF.

Details on this clone: Gene names refer to mouse genes. The read terminates 4 residues ahead of where the CDR3 ends, so the germline J gene completes it. Other DNA sequences in this sample translate to the same CDR3. The genes are TRBV5 and TRBJ2-5; D unresolved. Germline lookup yields CDR1 LGHNA and CDR2 YNLKQL (reference sequence). The CDR3 spans 13 residues. Incomplete CDR3 DNA: TGTGCCAGCAGCCAAGAGGGGAGGGAC. Its translation: CASSQEGRD. The whole CDR3 reads CASSQEGRDTQYF.

Comments on this clone: Genes and germline are mouse. Sequencing ends 4 residues short of the CDR3 end; the germline J gene provides the rest. This sequence joins TRBV19 and TRBJ1-1, with TRBD1 matching 8 bases. With V trimmed by 5 bases and J by 0 bases, 6 bases remained unmatched. The length of the CDR3 is 15 residues. Per germline, CDR1 FNHDT and CDR2 SITEND (reference sequence). CDR3 bases read: TGTGCCAGCAGCCGACAGGGGCCTGCAAACACA. It yields the protein CASSRQGPANT. The whole CDR3 region reads CASSRQGPANTEVFF.

This clone was seen a few times. Genes here carry mouse names. The sequenced CDR3 bases are TGTGCCAGCAGTGAGGTGACTGGGGGGGCAAACTATGCT. It yields the protein CASSEVTGGANYA. The entire CDR3 is CASSEVTGGANYAEQFF. The chain has TRBV13-1 and TRBJ2-1; TRBD2 aligns across 12 bases. Read coverage stops 4 residues before the CDR3 terminus; the germline J gene supplies the remainder. The germline gives CDR1 NSHNY, CDR2 SYGAGN. CDR3 length: 17 amino acids. Trimming removed 2 bases from V and 1 base from J; junction bases left unmatched: 4.

This clone was seen more than once but under ten times. The genes are named according to mouse. The CDR3 region is CASRTGGAPEQFF. Partial CDR3 DNA: TGTGCTAGCAGGACTGGGGGGGCGCCT. J is TRBJ2-1 and V is TRBV17; 12 bases align to TRBD2. The DNA ends 4 residues before the CDR3 does, and the rest of the CDR3 is filled in from the germline J gene. In germline, CDR1 is MNHDT, CDR2 YYDKIL. The CDR3 sequence is 13 residues long. Combining the CDR3 with reference TRBV17 and TRBJ2-1 gives the whole variable domain DTTVKQNPRYKLARVGKPVNLICSQTMNHDTMYWYQKKPNQAPKLLLFYYDKILNREADTFEKFQSSRPNNSFCSLYIGSAGLEYSAMYLCASRTGGAPEQFFGPGTRLTVL.

This clone was detected a few times. The listed genes are named as in mouse. The read finishes 4 residues shy of the CDR3 end, and the germline J gene is used to complete it. The chain has TRBV13-1 and TRBJ2-1; D uncertain. The CDR3 consists of 13 residues. V lost 2 bases, J lost 2 bases, and 5 bases lay in between. Germline CDR1 reads NSHNY; CDR2 reads SYGAGN. CDR3 residues: CASSELDYAEQFF. The CDR3 bases that were read are TGTGCCAGCAGTGAGCTGGACTATGCT.

This clone has more than one count but fewer than ten. The genes are named according to mouse. Read sequence stops 4 residues before the CDR3 end, and the germline J gene provides the missing end. The chain links TRBV5 to TRBJ2-3, with TRBD2 matching 12 bases. The CDR3 has 17 amino acids. V dropped 2 bases and J dropped 1; count of bases not matched to a gene: 4. Germline CDR1 LGHNA, CDR2 YNLKQL (reference sequence). The CDR3 DNA, read in part, is TGTGCCAGCAGCCAAAGACTGGGGGGGCGCGGTGCAGAA. Its protein is CASSQRLGGRGAE. The whole CDR3 protein is CASSQRLGGRGAETLYF.